This T cell receptor (beta chain) was sequenced in a study of siplizumab effects on memory and regulatory T cells. Only in-frame clones appear in the TCRdb table, and some are missing; sequencing was by immunoSEQ multiplex PCR. Here the sample spans about 120,000 clones, about 95% being singletons. Trimming took 6 bases from V and 9 from J, leaving 14 bases between them. The CDR3 totals 12 residues. In germline, CDR1 is MGHDK, CDR2 SYGVNS. Sequencing input: non-Treg CD4+ T cells sorted from blood. The clonotype originates from a human donor in good health. V is TRBV25-1 and J is TRBJ1-2; D is undetermined. CDR3 loop: CASSTGSSSYTF. As DNA, the CDR3 is TGTGCCAGCAGCACCGGGTCTTCAAGCTACACCTTC.